The rows below give T cell receptor beta chains drawn from one sample of a study of T cell changes during pregnancy in multiple sclerosis. Sequencing was performed with immunoSEQ multiplex PCR; in TCRdb, only in-frame clones are kept and a portion is missing. The repertoire holds some 38,000 clones, with more than 85% as singletons. This specimen consisted of CD8+ T cells from peripheral blood mononuclear cells, obtained after pregnancy. All receptors derive from a female donor with multiple sclerosis, enrolled in a pregnancy study. The CDR3 runs from the conserved cysteine through the conserved F or W. The D gene is left open where the match is weak. Clone size appears in some rows only: once, few, many, or a class for an expanded clone.

clone_size	d_call	cdr3_length	v_call	j_call	cdr3_nt	cdr3_aa
once	.	15	TRBV2	TRBJ2-5	TGTGCCAGCAGCGAGTGGGGGCCCTCCCAAGAGACCCAGTACTTC	CASSEWGPSQETQYF
.	TRBD2	14	TRBV2	TRBJ2-3	TGTGCCATTCTGGGGGGGGAACGCACAGATACGCAGTATTTT	CAILGGERTDTQYF
.	TRBD1	15	TRBV19	TRBJ2-3	TGTGCCAGTAGTGGACAGGGAGGTCTACCAGATACGCAGTATTTT	CASSGQGGLPDTQYF
.	.	15	TRBV27	TRBJ2-1	TGTGCCAGCAGTTCCCGGTTTGGCTCCTACAATGAGCAGTTCTTC	CASSSRFGSYNEQFF
.	.	16	TRBV2	TRBJ2-3	TGTGCCAGCAGGGAGAACGGGGGACCCAGCACAGATACGCAGTATTTT	CASRENGGPSTDTQYF
.	.	13	TRBV19	TRBJ1-1	TGTGCCAGTAGCAGAACCAAGAACACTGAAGCTTTCTTT	CASSRTKNTEAFF
.	TRBD1	13	TRBV13	TRBJ2-7	TGTGCCAGCAGCTTGGACAGGGATGACGAGCAGTACTTC	CASSLDRDDEQYF
.	.	17	TRBV5-6	TRBJ2-2	TGTGCCAGCAGCTCCTCTGCCGCCATGAGGCTTGAGCGGGAGCTGTTTTTT	CASSSSAAMRLERELFF
.	TRBD2	15	TRBV6-1	TRBJ2-7	TGTGCCAGCAGACCTGGACTAGCGGGGGACTACGAGCAGTACTTC	CASRPGLAGDYEQYF
.	TRBD2	16	TRBV28	TRBJ2-5	TGTGCCAGCAGTCTGGGACTAGCGGGAGGGCAAGAGACCCAGTACTTC	CASSLGLAGGQETQYF
.	.	14	TRBV25-1	TRBJ2-1	TGTGCCAGCAGTTCCGGGGGAGCATACAATGAGCAGTTCTTC	CASSSGGAYNEQFF
.	TRBD2	15	TRBV18	TRBJ2-7	TGTGCCAGCTCACCCGGGGGGGGGTATCCCTACGAGCAGTACTTC	CASSPGGGYPYEQYF
.	.	13	TRBV2	TRBJ1-3	TGTGCCAGCAGTGACAGCTCTGGAAACACCATATATTTT	CASSDSSGNTIYF
once	.	13	TRBV28	TRBJ2-5	TGTGCCAGCGGCTGGGACTCGCAAGAGACCCAGTACTTC	CASGWDSQETQYF
.	.	16	TRBV27	TRBJ1-2	TGTGCCAGCAGTTTATCGGGGGGGCGGTGGGGCTATGGCTACACCTTC	CASSLSGGRWGYGYTF
.	.	14	TRBV7-9	TRBJ2-6	TGTGCCAGCAGCTTAGTAGTTGGGGCCAACGTCCTGACTTTC	CASSLVVGANVLTF
.	TRBD2	14	TRBV6-6	TRBJ2-1	TGTGCCAGCAGTTCCGGACTAGCGGACAATGAGCAGTTCTTC	CASSSGLADNEQFF
once	.	14	TRBV14	TRBJ2-7	TGTGCCAGCAGCCGTGGCGGGGTCTCCTACGAGCAGTACTTC	CASSRGGVSYEQYF
.	TRBD2	15	TRBV10-3	TRBJ2-3	TGTGCCATCAGTGGGACTAGCGACCCGCGGGAGACGCAGTATTTT	CAISGTSDPRETQYF
.	.	16	TRBV27	TRBJ1-5	TGTGCCAGCAGTTTAATAGGCAGGGTTAGCAATCAGCCCCAGCATTTT	CASSLIGRVSNQPQHF
.	TRBD1	14	TRBV5-6	TRBJ1-1	TGTGCCAGCAGCTTGGGGACAGGGGACACTGAAGCTTTCTTT	CASSLGTGDTEAFF
.	TRBD1	14	TRBV15	TRBJ2-7	TGTGCCACCAGCACCCGAGGGACAGGCCACGAGCAGTACTTC	CATSTRGTGHEQYF
.	.	12	TRBV7-9	TRBJ1-1	TGTGCCAGCCAGGGCAGATACACTGAAGCTTTCTTT	CASQGRYTEAFF
.	.	15	TRBV7-8	TRBJ1-1	TGTGCCAGCAGCTTGCGGCTCGGGGGGAACACTGAAGCTTTCTTT	CASSLRLGGNTEAFF
.	TRBD1	14	TRBV6-5	TRBJ1-2	TGTGCCAGCAGTTACAGTCCAGGGGGCAATGGCTACACCTTC	CASSYSPGGNGYTF